Given below is one TCR beta chain in context. Germline values: CDR1 MGHRA, CDR2 YSYEKL. Trimming cost V 4 bases and J 3 bases, with 15 bases left between them. The CDR3 loop spans 15 amino acids. TCRdb's table, derived via immunoSEQ multiplex PCR, lists solely in-frame clones and lacks some. The sample yields 400,000 or so clones, 70% to 90% seen once. This entry belongs to a study of blood T cell repertoires in COVID-19. Study overall: The United States, Italy and Spain were the sources of the acute and convalescent COVID-19 samples.

The TCR sequence derives from a man younger than 35 with COVID-19, enrolled during active disease. The sequencing input was peripheral blood. This rearrangement joins TRBV4-1 to TRBJ1-1; D gene ambiguous. The CDR3 DNA follows: TGCGCCAGCAGCCTGGGTTTCGGCGGTTACACTGAAGCTTTCTTT. As protein: CASSLGFGGYTEAFF.